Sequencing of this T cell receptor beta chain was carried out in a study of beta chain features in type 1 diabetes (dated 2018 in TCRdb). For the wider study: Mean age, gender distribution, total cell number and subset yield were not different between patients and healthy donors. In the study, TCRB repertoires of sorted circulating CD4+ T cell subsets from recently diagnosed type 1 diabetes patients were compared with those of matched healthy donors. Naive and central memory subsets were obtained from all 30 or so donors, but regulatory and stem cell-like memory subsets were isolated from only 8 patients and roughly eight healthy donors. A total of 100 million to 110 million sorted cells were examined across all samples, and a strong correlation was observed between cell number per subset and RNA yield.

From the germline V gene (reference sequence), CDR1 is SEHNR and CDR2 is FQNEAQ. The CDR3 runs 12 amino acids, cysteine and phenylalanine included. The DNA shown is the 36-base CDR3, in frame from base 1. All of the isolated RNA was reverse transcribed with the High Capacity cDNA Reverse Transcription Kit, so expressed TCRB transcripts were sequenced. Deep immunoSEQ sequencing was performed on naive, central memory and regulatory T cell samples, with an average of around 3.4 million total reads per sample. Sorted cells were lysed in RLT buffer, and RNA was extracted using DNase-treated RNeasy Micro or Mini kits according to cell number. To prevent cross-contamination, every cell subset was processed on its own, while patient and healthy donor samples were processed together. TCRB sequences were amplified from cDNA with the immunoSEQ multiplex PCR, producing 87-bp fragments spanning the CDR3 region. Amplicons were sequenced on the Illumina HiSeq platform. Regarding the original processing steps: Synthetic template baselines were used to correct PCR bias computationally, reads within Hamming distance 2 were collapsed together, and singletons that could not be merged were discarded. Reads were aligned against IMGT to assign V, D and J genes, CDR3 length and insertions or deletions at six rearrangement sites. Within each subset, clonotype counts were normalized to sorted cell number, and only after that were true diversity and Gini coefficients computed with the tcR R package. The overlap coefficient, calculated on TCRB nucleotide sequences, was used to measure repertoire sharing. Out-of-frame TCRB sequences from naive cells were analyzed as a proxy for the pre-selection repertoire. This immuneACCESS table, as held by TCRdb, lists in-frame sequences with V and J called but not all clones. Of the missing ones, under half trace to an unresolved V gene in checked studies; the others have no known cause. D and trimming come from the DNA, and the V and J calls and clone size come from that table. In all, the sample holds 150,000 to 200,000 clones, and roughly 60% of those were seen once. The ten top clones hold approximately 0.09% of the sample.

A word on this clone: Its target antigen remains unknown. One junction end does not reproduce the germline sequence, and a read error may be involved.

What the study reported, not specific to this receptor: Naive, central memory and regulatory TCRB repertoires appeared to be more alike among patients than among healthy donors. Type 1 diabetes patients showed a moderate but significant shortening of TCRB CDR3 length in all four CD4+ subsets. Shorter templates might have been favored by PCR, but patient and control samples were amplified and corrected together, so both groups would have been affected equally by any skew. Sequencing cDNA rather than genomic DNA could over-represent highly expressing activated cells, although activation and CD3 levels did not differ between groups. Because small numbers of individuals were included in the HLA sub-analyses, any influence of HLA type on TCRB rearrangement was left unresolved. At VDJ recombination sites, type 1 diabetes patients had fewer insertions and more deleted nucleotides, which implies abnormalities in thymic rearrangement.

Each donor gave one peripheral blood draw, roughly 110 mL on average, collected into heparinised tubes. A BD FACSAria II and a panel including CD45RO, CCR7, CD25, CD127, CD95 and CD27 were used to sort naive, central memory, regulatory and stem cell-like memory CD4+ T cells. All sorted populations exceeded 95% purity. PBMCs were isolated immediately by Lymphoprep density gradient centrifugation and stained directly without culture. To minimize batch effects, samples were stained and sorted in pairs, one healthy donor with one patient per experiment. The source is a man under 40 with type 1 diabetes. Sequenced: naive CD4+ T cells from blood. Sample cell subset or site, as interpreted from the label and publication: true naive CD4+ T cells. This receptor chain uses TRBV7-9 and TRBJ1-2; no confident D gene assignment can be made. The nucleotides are TGTGCCAGCAGCTTAGTTACGTATGTCTACACCTTC. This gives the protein CASSLVTYVYTF.